These 10 T cell receptor beta chains came from one sample sequenced in a study of blood T cell repertoires in COVID-19. The method was immunoSEQ multiplex PCR; TCRdb's version includes in-frame clones alone and lacks a portion of them. The sample lists 270,000 or so clones; approximately 90% were seen once. Source material: peripheral blood. The source is a man in his forties or fifties with acute or convalescent COVID-19.

The chain is built from TRBV7-9 and TRBJ2-7; TRBD1 matches 8 bases. The V segment lost 3 bases and the J segment 5 bases; nucleotides outside the gene matches: 12. Germline V CDR1 and CDR2: SEHNR, FQNEAQ (reference sequence). The CDR3 contains 16 residues. CDR3 region: CASSFYDRTGLHEQYF. The CDR3 DNA sequence: TGTGCCAGCAGCTTCTATGATCGGACAGGGTTGCACGAGCAGTACTTC. Using reference TRBV7-9 and TRBJ2-7 for the parts outside the CDR3, the full variable domain is DTGVSQNPRHKITKRGQNVTFRCDPISEHNRLYWYRQTLGQGPEFLTYFQNEAQLEKSRLLSDRFSAERPKGSFSTLEIQRTEQGDSAMYLCASSFYDRTGLHEQYFGPGTRLTVT.

The V gene is TRBV14, the J gene TRBJ2-2, with D unresolved. CDR1 SGHDN and CDR2 FVKESK come from the germline V gene. The CDR3 loop spans 14 amino acids. The V and J ends lost 4 bases and 6 bases respectively, with 12 bases between them. The CDR3 region is CASSPLTIPGELFF. The CDR3 nucleotides read TGTGCCAGCAGCCCGCTAACTATACCCGGGGAGCTGTTTTTT.

On this clone: Other DNA sequences within the sample encode an identical CDR3. The rearrangement links TRBV11-2 to TRBJ1-3, with D unresolved. The CDR3 length is 15 residues. Trimming removed 1 base at V and 0 bases at J, with 7 bases between. The germline V gene has CDR1 SGHAT and CDR2 FQNNGV. The CDR3 loop reads CASSLGRGSGNTIYF. CDR3 DNA sequence: TGTGCCAGCAGCTTAGGCCGAGGCTCTGGAAACACCATATATTTT.

Written as DNA, the CDR3 is TGTGCCAGCAGTACAAGCGGGGGGCCCTCCGAGCAGTACTTC. It encodes CASSTSGGPSEQYF. This chain links TRBV7-6 with TRBJ2-7; 9 bases are a match to TRBD2. V was clipped by 6 bases and J by 6 bases; unmatched bases: 9. There are 14 residues in the CDR3. Germline CDR1 is SGHVS and CDR2 is FNYEAQ.

The V gene is TRBV11-2, the J gene TRBJ2-7; D is perhaps TRBD1 (6 bases). V was trimmed by 0 bases and J by 3 bases, leaving 12 bases between them. The CDR3 loop spans 15 amino acids. CDR1 is SGHAT, CDR2 FQNNGV, per germline. The DNA of the CDR3 is TGTGCCAGCAGCTTAGATCGAACAGGGAACTACGAGCAGTACTTC. This codes for CASSLDRTGNYEQYF.

This clone was counted a single time. J is TRBJ1-1 and V is TRBV6-5; D might be TRBD1 (5 bases). This CDR3 has 13 amino acids. V lost 6 bases to trimming and J lost 1 base, with 9 bases between them. Germline V gene sequence: CDR1 MNHEY, CDR2 SVGAGI. The CDR3 sequence is CASSWGGNTEAFF. The CDR3 DNA is TGTGCCAGCAGCTGGGGGGGGAACACTGAAGCTTTCTTT.

The rearrangement links TRBV5-6 to TRBJ1-1, with 7 bases fitting TRBD1. With V trimmed by 4 bases and J by 5 bases, 8 bases remained unmatched. Germline lookup yields CDR1 SGHDT and CDR2 YYEEEE. The CDR3 is made up of 14 amino acids. The CDR3 protein is CASSAQGVKTEAFF. CDR3 bases: TGTGCCAGCAGCGCCCAGGGGGTTAAGACTGAAGCTTTCTTT.

The V and J genes are TRBV28 and TRBJ2-2; D remains ambiguous. This CDR3 contains 16 residues. Deletions cut 4 bases from V and 3 bases from J, with 15 bases between. Germline CDR1 is MDHEN and CDR2 is SYDVKM. This chain's CDR3 is CASSYDFQIDTGELFF. In DNA, the CDR3 is TGTGCCAGCAGTTACGACTTTCAAATCGACACCGGGGAGCTGTTTTTT.

This clone was recorded only once. CDR3: CASSLEQGVVAGAYEQYF. Here the CDR3 DNA reads TGCGCCAGCAGCCTCGAACAGGGGGTGGTAGCGGGGGCCTACGAGCAGTACTTC. This sequence joins TRBV4-1 and TRBJ2-7, with a weak D call TRBD2 (9 bases). V lost 4 bases, J lost 2 bases, and 24 bases lay in between. The CDR3 sequence is 18 residues long. CDR1 is MGHRA, CDR2 YSYEKL, per germline.

This chain links TRBV6-1 with TRBJ2-7; a weak D match, TRBD1 (6 bases). The CDR3 runs to 14 residues. V was cut by 3 bases and J by 0 bases, with 9 bases left in between. In germline, CDR1 is MNHNS, CDR2 SASEGT. In DNA form, the CDR3 reads TGTGCCAGCAGTGAGTGGGACAACTCCTACGAGCAGTACTTC. Its protein is CASSEWDNSYEQYF.